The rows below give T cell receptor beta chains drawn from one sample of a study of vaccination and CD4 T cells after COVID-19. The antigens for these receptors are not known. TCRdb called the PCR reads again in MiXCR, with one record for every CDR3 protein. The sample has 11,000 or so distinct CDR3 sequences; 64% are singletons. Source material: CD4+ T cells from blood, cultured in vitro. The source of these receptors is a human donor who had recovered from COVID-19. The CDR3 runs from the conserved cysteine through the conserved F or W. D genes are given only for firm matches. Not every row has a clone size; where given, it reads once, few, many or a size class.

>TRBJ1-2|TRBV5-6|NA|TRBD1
CASSSYRRQGKDYGYTF
TGTGCCAGCAGCTCCTACAGGAGACAGGGCAAGGACTATGGCTACACCTTC
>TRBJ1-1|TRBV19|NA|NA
CASSIQMNFEAFF
TGTGCCAGTAGTATTCAGATGAATTTTGAAGCTTTCTTT
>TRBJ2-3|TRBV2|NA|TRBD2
CASSASGGALGDTQYF
TGTGCCAGCAGTGCTAGCGGGGGGGCCTTGGGAGATACGCAGTATTTT
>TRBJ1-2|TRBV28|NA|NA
CASSLPDNYGYTF
TGTGCCAGCAGTTTACCAGATAACTATGGCTACACCTTC
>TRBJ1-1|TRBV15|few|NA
CATSTAVLNTEAFF
TGTGCCACCAGCACCGCGGTATTGAACACTGAAGCTTTCTTT
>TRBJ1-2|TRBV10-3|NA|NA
CAIRDTLANYGYTF
TGTGCCATCCGAGACACCCTAGCTAACTATGGCTACACCTTC
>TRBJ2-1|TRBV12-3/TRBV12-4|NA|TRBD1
CASSLAGGQGGDNEQFF
TGTGCCAGCAGTTTAGCGGGGGGACAGGGGGGTGACAATGAGCAGTTCTTC
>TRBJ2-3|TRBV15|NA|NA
CATSTENSAADTQYF
TGTGCCACCAGCACGGAAAATTCCGCGGCAGATACGCAGTATTTT
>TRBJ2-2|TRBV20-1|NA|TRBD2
CSARDSGGPGELFF
TGCAGTGCTAGAGACAGCGGGGGCCCCGGGGAGCTGTTTTTT
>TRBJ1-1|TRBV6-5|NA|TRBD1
CASSYTRTGSEAFF
TGTGCCAGCAGTTACACCCGGACAGGGTCTGAAGCTTTCTTT
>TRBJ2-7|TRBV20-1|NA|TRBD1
CSANRDRGIYEQYF
TGCAGTGCTAACCGGGACAGGGGGATCTACGAGCAGTACTTC
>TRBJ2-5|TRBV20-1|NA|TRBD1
CSAGTGEGTQYF
TGCAGTGCAGGGACAGGGGAAGGGACCCAGTACTTC
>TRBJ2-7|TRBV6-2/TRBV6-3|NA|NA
CASSYSAGSPSSYEQYF
TGTGCCAGCAGTTACTCCGCGGGCAGCCCCAGCTCCTACGAGCAGTACTTC
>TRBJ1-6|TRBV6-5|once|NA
CASSYSQGFNSPLHF
TGTGCCAGCAGTTATTCCCAGGGATTCAATTCACCCCTCCACTTT
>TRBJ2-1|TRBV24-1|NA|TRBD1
CATSGSGTERNNEQFF
TGTGCCACCAGTGGTTCCGGGACAGAAAGAAACAATGAGCAGTTCTTC
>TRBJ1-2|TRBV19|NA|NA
CASQPSGNYGYTF
TGTGCCAGTCAACCCTCCGGAAACTATGGCTACACCTTC
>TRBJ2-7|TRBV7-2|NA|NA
CASSLVAGPLYEQYF
TGTGCCAGCAGCTTGGTTGCGGGGCCCCTCTACGAGCAGTACTTC
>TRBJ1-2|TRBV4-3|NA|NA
CASSLTSEGASGYTF
TGCGCCAGCAGCCTAACTTCGGAAGGGGCGTCCGGCTACACCTTC
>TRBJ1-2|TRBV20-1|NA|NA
CSARVGGYGYTF
TGCAGTGCTAGAGTCGGGGGCTATGGCTACACCTTC
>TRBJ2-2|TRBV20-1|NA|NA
CSASSRGNTGELFF
TGCAGTGCTAGTTCCAGGGGGAACACCGGGGAGCTGTTTTTT
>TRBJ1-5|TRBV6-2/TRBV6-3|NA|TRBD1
CASSYTTGYNQPQHF
TGTGCCAGCAGTTATACGACAGGGTACAATCAGCCCCAGCATTTT
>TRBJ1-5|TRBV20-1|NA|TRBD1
CSATRQGLYSNQPQHF
TGCAGTGCGACCCGACAGGGGCTTTATAGCAATCAGCCCCAGCATTTT
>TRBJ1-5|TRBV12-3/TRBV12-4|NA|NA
CASSRQRVGERPQHF
TGTGCCAGCAGCCGCCAAAGGGTGGGGGAGCGGCCCCAGCATTTT
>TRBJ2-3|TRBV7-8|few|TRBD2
CASSPRTSGATDTQYF
TGTGCCAGCAGCCCCCGGACTAGCGGGGCCACAGATACGCAGTATTTT
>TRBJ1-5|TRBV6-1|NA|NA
CASRYGTANQPQHF
TGTGCCAGCAGGTATGGGACGGCGAATCAGCCCCAGCATTTT
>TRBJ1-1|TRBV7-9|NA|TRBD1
CASRNTGEGTEAFF
TGTGCCAGCAGGAACACAGGGGAGGGCACTGAAGCTTTCTTT
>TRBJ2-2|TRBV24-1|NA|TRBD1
CATKDRGGNGELFF
TGTGCCACCAAGGACAGGGGAGGTAACGGGGAGCTGTTTTTT